This TCR beta chain was retrieved from a study of blood T cell repertoires in COVID-19. Study summary: Material from acute and convalescent COVID-19 was sourced from the United States, Italy and Spain. PBMCs, B-cell-depleted T cells, or T cells were the source of the cDNA or gDNA that made up the material.

Authors' data handling: Amplification of reference gene primers provided the estimated nucleated cell counts. Clones were read by immunoSEQ multiplex PCR, and TCRdb kept only the in-frame ones, dropping some. The D gene and trimming were derived from the DNA, and the V and J assignments and clone size from that table. The sample has a few hundred thousand clones, roughly 86% seen once. The CDR3 is 17 amino acids. Germline CDR1 is MDHEN and CDR2 is SYDVKM. Trimming took off 0 bases at V and 0 bases at J, with 14 bases between the two ends. Sequenced: peripheral blood. The receptor was derived from a woman aged 45-60 years with acute or convalescent COVID-19. V is TRBV28 and J is TRBJ1-2, with D perhaps TRBD1 (6 bases). CDR3 DNA sequence: TGTGCCAGCAGTTTATGGGTCCGAGGGGGAACTAACTATGGCTACACCTTC. Protein sequence: CASSLWVRGGTNYGYTF.